These 30 T cell receptor beta chains were sequenced from one sample in a study of shared clonotypes between healthy human individuals. Sequenced by immunoSEQ multiplex PCR; TCRdb stores in-frame clones only, minus some. The sample has about 580,000 clones, 98% seen once. Naivety among CD8 cells was defined by CD45RO negativity and positive CCR7 selection, thereby excluding terminally differentiated effector memory CD45RA+ cells. Input material: naive CD8+ T cells sorted from blood. These receptors originate from a man younger than 40 in good health.

This clone was observed once. J is TRBJ2-7 and V is TRBV11-2, with D perhaps matching TRBD1 (5 bases). CDR1 and CDR2 from the germline V gene are SGHAT and FQNNGV. This CDR3 is 12 amino acids long. The ends were cut back, 4 bases at V and 3 bases at J, with 7 bases in the middle. The CDR3 nucleotides are TGTGCCAGCAGCTCAGGGTACTACGAGCAGTACTTC. The encoded protein is CASSSGYYEQYF.

The CDR3 is CASSGRGLASPYEQYF. The DNA for the CDR3 is TGTGCCAGCAGCGGGCGAGGACTAGCTTCCCCCTACGAGCAGTACTTC. This chain joins TRBV9 and TRBJ2-7; 8 bases line up with TRBD2. Germline-derived CDR1 and CDR2 are SGDLS and YYNGEE. This CDR3 contains 16 residues. After removal of 3 bases from V and 2 bases from J, the junction contained 10 bases not matched to a gene.

The genes are TRBV7-3 and TRBJ2-3; unclear D gene. Deletions cut 1 base from V and 0 bases from J, with 8 bases between. The CDR3 has 15 amino acids. CDR1 and CDR2 from the germline V gene are SGHTA and FQGTGA. CDR3 sequence: CASSLSGSSTDTQYF. The DNA for the CDR3 is TGTGCCAGCAGCTTAAGTGGGTCTAGCACAGATACGCAGTATTTT.

The rearrangement uses TRBV6-5 and TRBJ2-7; weak D call: TRBD2 (6 bases). With 3 bases removed from V and 0 bases from J, the gap between germline ends came to 12 bases. CDR1 and CDR2 (germline): MNHEY, SVGAGI. This CDR3 is 15 amino acids long. The CDR3 DNA is TGTGCCAGCAGTTATACGGGAGTGAGCTCCTACGAGCAGTACTTC. Protein: CASSYTGVSSYEQYF.

This sequence joins TRBV6-5 and TRBJ2-1; 9 nucleotides agree with TRBD2. From germline, CDR1 is MNHEY and CDR2 SVGAGI. This CDR3 has 14 amino acids. Losses at the gene ends were 3 bases for V and 7 bases for J; bases not matched to a gene: 4. CDR3 sequence: CASSYPAGGNEQFF. The CDR3 region has the DNA TGTGCCAGCAGTTATCCAGCGGGAGGTAATGAGCAGTTCTTC.

This clone was recorded once. This chain links TRBV7-9 with TRBJ2-2, with no clear D. The CDR3 is made up of 12 amino acids. V was clipped by 5 bases and J by 6 bases, with 7 bases between them. CDR1 and CDR2 (germline): SEHNR, FQNEAQ (reference sequence). The CDR3 protein is CASSKTPGELFF. As DNA, the CDR3 is TGTGCCAGCAGCAAAACGCCCGGGGAGCTGTTTTTT.

The chain employs TRBV6-5 and TRBJ1-5; 7 bases line up with TRBD1. Germline values: CDR1 MNHEY, CDR2 SVGAGI. CDR3 length: 14 amino acids. V dropped 3 bases and J dropped 5; count of bases not matched to a gene: 4. The CDR3 DNA reads as TGTGCCAGCAGTTATTACAGGGGACATCAGCCCCAGCATTTT. Translating gives CASSYYRGHQPQHF.

The V and J genes are TRBV5-4 and TRBJ2-7, with D perhaps TRBD2 (5 bases). CDR1 and CDR2 (germline): SGHNT, YYREEE (reference sequence). This CDR3 region has 14 residues. V was cut by 4 bases and J by 3 bases, with 14 bases left in between. The CDR3 spells CASSPIGENYEQYF. The CDR3 nucleotides read TGTGCCAGCAGCCCAATTGGGGAGAACTACGAGCAGTACTTC.

V gene TRBV7-9 combines with J gene TRBJ2-7; tentative D call: TRBD1 (6 bases). The germline V gene has CDR1 SEHNR and CDR2 FQNEAQ (reference sequence). Trimming took off 0 bases at V and 0 bases at J, with 12 bases between the two ends. The CDR3 consists of 16 residues. The CDR3 here is CASSLAGTPHSYEQYF. The CDR3 bases are TGTGCCAGCAGCTTAGCCGGGACACCCCACTCCTACGAGCAGTACTTC.

The chain joins TRBV30 to TRBJ1-4, with 9 bases lining up with TRBD1. V gave up 1 base and J gave up 2 bases; unmatched junction bases: 2. Germline CDR1 GTSNPN, CDR2 SVGIG (reference sequence). The CDR3 contains 15 residues. CDR3 in DNA: TGTGCCTGGAGTGGGACAGGGGAGACTAATGAAAAACTGTTTTTT. Translated: CAWSGTGETNEKLFF.

The chain joins TRBV27 to TRBJ2-7; D remains unclear. With 7 bases removed from V and 0 bases from J, the gap between germline ends came to 7 bases. Germline CDR1 is MNHEY and CDR2 is SMNVEV (reference sequence). This CDR3 has 12 amino acids. Written as DNA, the CDR3 is TGTGCCAGCAAAGGTAGCTCCTACGAGCAGTACTTC. Protein sequence: CASKGSSYEQYF.

The chain combines TRBV5-1 with TRBJ2-7, with TRBD1 matching 10 bases. CDR1 is SGHRS and CDR2 is YFSETQ in the germline V gene. Trimming took 5 bases from V and 7 from J; bases not matched to a gene: 6. This CDR3 is 13 amino acids long. The CDR3 loop reads CASRGTGAREQYF. The CDR3 DNA reads as TGCGCCAGCAGGGGGACAGGGGCACGGGAGCAGTACTTC.

In regard to this clone: The same CDR3 can be traced to other DNA sequences in this sample. This chain connects TRBV5-1 to TRBJ2-1; D is possibly TRBD2 (7 bases). The CDR3 runs to 14 residues. Germline assignment: CDR1 SGHRS and CDR2 YFSETQ. V dropped 0 bases and J dropped 7 bases, with 11 bases sitting between them. The CDR3 here is CASSLAGGPNEQFF. Written as DNA, the CDR3 is TGCGCCAGCAGCTTGGCCGGGGGGCCGAATGAGCAGTTCTTC. Full variable domain (outside the CDR3, taken from reference TRBV5-1 and TRBJ2-1): KAGVTQTPRYLIKTRGQQVTLSCSPISGHRSVSWYQQTPGQGLQFLFEYFSETQRNKGNFPGRFSGRQFSNSRSEMNVSTLELGDSALYLCASSLAGGPNEQFFGPGTRLTVL.

This chain connects TRBV19 to TRBJ2-4; D not certain. V was shortened by 3 bases and J by 7 bases, with 16 bases between the two germline ends. Germline V gene lookup returns CDR1 LNHDA and CDR2 SQIVND (reference sequence). This CDR3 region has 15 residues. Here the CDR3 DNA reads TGTGCCAGTAGTATGGGCCCGGGCGATACCAACATTCAGTACTTC. Its translation is CASSMGPGDTNIQYF.

The chain joins TRBV27 to TRBJ2-3; 11 bases fit TRBD2. Germline trimming cut 2 bases from V and 3 bases from J; bases unmatched to any gene: 1. The CDR3 totals 15 residues. The germline V gene has CDR1 MNHEY and CDR2 SMNVEV (reference sequence). In DNA form, the CDR3 reads TGTGCCAGCAGTTTAGCTAGCGGGGGGACAGATACGCAGTATTTT. It encodes CASSLASGGTDTQYF.

The chain employs TRBV7-9 and TRBJ2-5; D gene ambiguous. Trimming took 1 base from V and 1 from J, leaving 10 bases between them. Germline lookup yields CDR1 SEHNR and CDR2 FQNEAQ (reference sequence). The CDR3 covers 15 residues. The CDR3 bases are TGTGCCAGCAGCTTAGTTCCGAACCCCCAAGAGACCCAGTACTTC. Translation: CASSLVPNPQETQYF. The variable domain in full, completed from reference TRBV7-9 and TRBJ2-5, reads DTGVSQNPRHKITKRGQNVTFRCDPISEHNRLYWYRQTLGQGPEFLTYFQNEAQLEKSRLLSDRFSAERPKGSFSTLEIQRTEQGDSAMYLCASSLVPNPQETQYFGPGTRLLVL.

This chain joins TRBV7-6 and TRBJ2-5; D perhaps matches TRBD1 (7 bases). This CDR3 has 17 amino acids. Germline V lookup: CDR1 SGHVS, CDR2 FNYEAQ. Trimming stripped 4 bases from V and 4 bases from J, with 22 bases between. The CDR3 sequence is CASSSLADRVGGETQYF. The CDR3 bases are TGTGCCAGCAGCTCTTTAGCTGACAGGGTGGGAGGAGAGACCCAGTACTTC.

The chain combines TRBV28 with TRBJ1-5, with a weak D call TRBD1 (6 bases). Trimming cost V 7 bases and J 2 bases, with 33 bases left between them. Germline V gives CDR1 MDHEN, CDR2 SYDVKM. The CDR3 consists of 21 residues. CDR3 nucleotide sequence: TGTGCCAGCACCCTTTCCCCAAGCACGTCAGGGGTATTGATGGGCAATCAGCCCCAGCATTTT. Translating gives CASTLSPSTSGVLMGNQPQHF. Full variable domain (outside the CDR3, taken from reference TRBV28 and TRBJ1-5): DVKVTQSSRYLVKRTGEKVFLECVQDMDHENMFWYRQDPGLGLRLIYFSYDVKMKEKGDIPEGYSVSREKKERFSLILESASTNQTSMYLCASTLSPSTSGVLMGNQPQHFGDGTRLSIL.

The CDR3 sequence is CASSVDGTGGQPQHF. The CDR3, as DNA: TGTGCCAGCAGCGTAGATGGCACGGGGGGACAGCCCCAGCATTTT. The V call is TRBV9, the J call TRBJ1-5, with a weak D call TRBD1 (5 bases). The CDR3 has 15 residues. Germline V lookup: CDR1 SGDLS, CDR2 YYNGEE. V lost 0 bases and J lost 7, with 14 bases in between.

V gene TRBV30 combines with J gene TRBJ1-5, with D perhaps matching TRBD1 (5 bases). The CDR3 runs 14 residues. Germline CDR1 reads GTSNPN; CDR2 reads SVGIG (reference sequence). The V gene lost 3 bases and the J gene lost 0 bases, with 9 bases spanning the gap. CDR3 region: CAWRQTDSNQPQHF. The CDR3 DNA reads as TGTGCCTGGAGGCAGACAGATAGCAATCAGCCCCAGCATTTT.

The chain links TRBV5-5 to TRBJ2-1; D not certain. V was cut by 0 bases and J by 1 base, with 14 bases left in between. The CDR3 length is 17 residues. The V gene's germline CDR1 is SGHKS and CDR2 YYEKEE (reference sequence). This chain's CDR3 is CASSLVLRAGSYNEQFF. The CDR3 DNA is TGTGCCAGCAGCTTGGTGCTCCGTGCAGGATCCTACAATGAGCAGTTCTTC.

The rearrangement joins TRBV28 to TRBJ2-1; 15 bases line up with TRBD2. Germline loops: CDR1 MDHEN, CDR2 SYDVKM. The CDR3 is made up of 17 amino acids. Unmatched junction bases numbered 5, after V lost 4 bases and J lost 4 bases. CDR3 in amino acids: CASSSPGTSGRYNEQFF. The CDR3 region has the DNA TGTGCCAGCAGTTCCCCCGGGACTAGCGGGAGGTACAATGAGCAGTTCTTC. The full variable domain, in which reference TRBV28 and TRBJ2-1 provide the parts outside the CDR3, is DVKVTQSSRYLVKRTGEKVFLECVQDMDHENMFWYRQDPGLGLRLIYFSYDVKMKEKGDIPEGYSVSREKKERFSLILESASTNQTSMYLCASSSPGTSGRYNEQFFGPGTRLTVL.

The genes are TRBV4-3 and TRBJ2-1; 14 bases match TRBD2. The germline V gene has CDR1 LGHNA and CDR2 YSLEER. V lost 2 bases, J lost 5 bases, and 5 bases stayed unmatched. The CDR3 is 17 amino acids. The CDR3: CASSQIEGLAGDNEQFF. The CDR3, as DNA: TGCGCCAGCAGCCAAATCGAGGGACTAGCGGGAGACAATGAGCAGTTCTTC.

The chain uses TRBV4-1 and TRBJ1-2; D gene ambiguous. The germline V and J ends were trimmed by 1 base and 6 bases, with 12 bases remaining between them. The CDR3 is made up of 14 amino acids. The V gene's germline CDR1 is MGHRA and CDR2 YSYEKL. CDR3 region: CASSQVPGLDGYTF. Written as DNA, the CDR3 is TGCGCCAGCAGCCAAGTCCCAGGATTAGATGGCTACACCTTC.

The chain carries TRBV5-4 and TRBJ2-1; D gene uncertain. Germline V lookup: CDR1 SGHNT, CDR2 YYREEE (reference sequence). Trimming left V 4 bases short and J 1 base short, with 12 bases between. This CDR3 has 15 amino acids. The CDR3 DNA is TGTGCCAGCAGCGCCGGACGAGGATCCTACAATGAGCAGTTCTTC. Encoded protein: CASSAGRGSYNEQFF.

The chain couples TRBV29-1 to TRBJ2-7; D is unresolved. Germline V gene lookup returns CDR1 SQVTM and CDR2 ANQGSEA. CDR3 size: 14 residues. The V end lost 0 bases, the J end lost 1 base, and 10 bases lay between the germline ends. The DNA of the CDR3 is TGCAGCGTTGAAGATCAGGACCAGTCCTACGAGCAGTACTTC. This codes for CSVEDQDQSYEQYF.

This clone was detected once. The chain links TRBV9 to TRBJ2-2; D not resolved. The CDR3 is 14 amino acids. Germline CDR1 is SGDLS and CDR2 is YYNGEE. With 6 bases removed from V and 5 bases from J, the gap between germline ends came to 14 bases. The CDR3 DNA is TGTGCCAGCACAACGGGTGGAGATACCGGGGAGCTGTTTTTT. It encodes CASTTGGDTGELFF.

This chain joins TRBV29-1 and TRBJ1-2; 7 bases map to TRBD1. J lost 4 bases, V lost 0 bases, and 2 bases had no gene match. The CDR3 consists of 13 residues. The germline gives CDR1 SQVTM, CDR2 ANQGSEA. The CDR3 here is CSVEDTGAYGYTF. The CDR3 DNA follows: TGCAGCGTTGAAGATACAGGGGCCTATGGCTACACCTTC.

This chain links TRBV29-1 with TRBJ2-7, with D tentatively TRBD2 (5 bases). The CDR3 spans 14 residues. Between the trimmed V and J ends, which lost 3 bases and 0 bases, there was a span of 12 bases. CDR1 SQVTM and CDR2 ANQGSEA come from the germline V gene. CDR3 nucleotide sequence: TGCAGCGTTGAGCGACGGGGAAGCTCCTACGAGCAGTACTTC. Its protein product is CSVERRGSSYEQYF.

This clone was detected a few times. This chain uses TRBV10-3 with TRBJ2-2; 11 bases align to TRBD2. Trimming removed 3 bases from V and 5 bases from J; junction bases left unmatched: 8. The CDR3 spans 17 residues. Germline CDR1 is ENHRY and CDR2 is SYGVKD. In nucleotides, the CDR3 is TGTGCCATCAGTGACTCCCTAGCGGGAGGAAGGACCGGGGAGCTGTTTTTT. Protein product: CAISDSLAGGRTGELFF.